The rows below give T cell receptor beta chains drawn from one sample of a study of T-cell memory formation after mild COVID-19. One entry per CDR3 protein, called by TCRdb with MiXCR from the 5' RACE reads. The table includes some 100,000 distinct CDR3 sequences, more than 9.5% detected once. Sample: PBMCs or a T cell subset sorted from them (not recorded which). The receptors stem from a young man who had mild COVID-19 (a few samples of this study predate the infection). Cell type and time point are not known. CDR3s leave out the opening cysteine and the closing phenylalanine or tryptophan. Fields, in order: clone size, D gene, J gene, V gene, CDR3 protein. A D gene is named only where the DNA matches it firmly. The size field is filled for only some rows; it gives once, few, many or a size class.

few | . | TRBJ2-2 | TRBV29-1 | SVKSSTGELF
. | . | TRBJ1-1 | TRBV6-5 | ASSDQGSAGAF
few | . | TRBJ2-2 | TRBV4-1 | ASSQVPSSNTGELF
. | TRBD2 | TRBJ2-3 | TRBV5-1 | ASSWRTSGGPTDTQY
. | . | TRBJ1-1 | TRBV4-2 | ASSPWGTEAF
. | . | TRBJ1-5 | TRBV9 | ASSRTGYSNQPQH
few | . | TRBJ1-6 | TRBV6-2/TRBV6-3 | ASSYSKTEYNSPLH
. | . | TRBJ1-6 | TRBV7-7 | ASSLAAETPLH
few | TRBD2 | TRBJ2-1 | TRBV15 | ATAPSGNEQF
. | TRBD1 | TRBJ1-4 | TRBV9 | ASSPRDRATNEKLF
many | . | TRBJ1-1 | TRBV12-3/TRBV12-4 | ASSGGEGGNTEAF
. | . | TRBJ2-1 | TRBV7-3 | ASSLAGRSLNEQF
few | . | TRBJ2-7 | TRBV20-1 | SARPRPAKAYEQY
. | TRBD2 | TRBJ2-1 | TRBV7-9 | ASSGSGGASYNEQF
few | . | TRBJ2-1 | TRBV6-5 | ASSYHNEQF
few | . | TRBJ1-1 | TRBV5-1 | ASSEGVRTEAF
. | . | TRBJ2-2 | TRBV7-9 | ASSFEETGELF
few | . | TRBJ2-5 | TRBV12-3/TRBV12-4 | ASSLVLSGAVETQY
. | TRBD1 | TRBJ2-7 | TRBV7-3 | ASSFTGESSYEQY
few | . | TRBJ2-2 | TRBV6-5 | ASSYSSGLAGELF
few | TRBD1 | TRBJ2-2 | TRBV7-9 | ASSFRTGNTGELF
few | . | TRBJ2-5 | TRBV28 | ASSKIETQY
. | TRBD1 | TRBJ2-3 | TRBV10-3 | AIRLKDREGRDTQY
few | . | TRBJ1-5 | TRBV19 | ASSRFETLNQPQH
many | . | TRBJ2-3 | TRBV12-3/TRBV12-4 | ASSEGQTDTQY
few | . | TRBJ1-1 | TRBV29-1 | SLTENTEAF
few | . | TRBJ1-5 | TRBV4-1 | ASSSGQNSNQPQH
many | TRBD1 | TRBJ2-5 | TRBV7-9 | ASSSGQGAAETQY
many | . | TRBJ2-1 | TRBV4-3 | ASSQDLPGTEQF
few | TRBD2 | TRBJ2-1 | TRBV10-2 | ASSGPPGTSGVSYNEQF
few | TRBD1 | TRBJ1-2 | TRBV4-1 | ASSQTTGVGYGYT
once | TRBD1 | TRBJ1-2 | TRBV28 | ASSFLGQGYGYT
. | TRBD1 | TRBJ1-6 | TRBV5-1 | ASSKTGGGSPLH
many | TRBD1 | TRBJ2-7 | TRBV7-9 | ASSARDSYEQY
many | TRBD1 | TRBJ2-7 | TRBV7-9 | ASSRQGTPSYEQY
. | TRBD2 | TRBJ2-5 | TRBV7-9 | ASSSGTSGGETQY
few | . | TRBJ2-1 | TRBV7-8 | ASNYGNEQF
few | . | TRBJ2-1 | TRBV7-2 | ASSPFNEQF
many | . | TRBJ2-3 | TRBV7-9 | ASSPTVSTDTQY
. | TRBD2 | TRBJ2-3 | TRBV6-2/TRBV6-3 | ASSSLGGAQDTQY
many | . | TRBJ1-1 | TRBV21-1 | ASSKDGRTGRLGTEAF
. | . | TRBJ2-2 | TRBV4-3 | ASSQGPGSIWAGELF
few | . | TRBJ2-6 | TRBV29-1 | SVRDSGANVLT
. | TRBD1 | TRBJ2-5 | TRBV7-9 | ASSADRDQETQY
few | . | TRBJ2-1 | TRBV11-2 | ASSPRDPEQF
few | . | TRBJ1-1 | TRBV20-1 | SARAGMTEAF
. | . | TRBJ1-2 | TRBV2 | ASSEALGGDGYT
. | . | TRBJ1-1 | TRBV4-1 | ASSQDAQRGAF
. | . | TRBJ1-2 | TRBV12-3/TRBV12-4 | ASRTGYGYT
. | . | TRBJ1-1 | TRBV5-1 | ASSLELMNTEAF
many | TRBD2 | TRBJ2-3 | TRBV4-2 | ASSQDGTSGADTQY
many | . | TRBJ2-5 | TRBV7-9 | ASSPSRVQETQY
few | TRBD1 | TRBJ2-3 | TRBV11-2 | ASRTTGNRGYDTQY
. | TRBD1 | TRBJ1-4 | TRBV4-1 | ASSGTGGVRNEKLF
. | . | TRBJ2-5 | TRBV12-3/TRBV12-4 | ASSLNGAQETQY
. | TRBD1 | TRBJ2-3 | TRBV7-9 | ASSPGQVSTDTQY
. | TRBD1 | TRBJ1-2 | TRBV6-6 | ASRPDRGPNYGYT
many | . | TRBJ2-2 | TRBV7-6 | ASSSPGHNTGELF
few | . | TRBJ2-7 | TRBV20-1 | SARGSSFSYEQY
. | TRBD1 | TRBJ2-7 | TRBV27 | ASSPHTGGSYEQY